This paragraph reports one TCR beta chain. This entry is derived from a study of blood T cell repertoires in COVID-19. Assay: immunoSEQ multiplex PCR; the TCRdb copy retains only in-frame clones and omits some. The table lists over 150,000 clones, more than 80% of them singletons, with 5% to 7.5% in the top ten. Enrolled through a virtual design, the participants were between roughly 18 and 89 years of age and came from fewer than 30 US areas. Clinical histories supplied by participants themselves formed the basis of cohort assignment. Per the germline V gene, CDR1 is ENHRY and CDR2 is SYGVKD. Germline trimming cut 6 bases from V and 5 bases from J; bases unmatched to any gene: 16. This CDR3 comprises 17 residues.

The material sequenced was PBMCs or T cells enriched from blood (not recorded which). The V call is TRBV10-3, the J call TRBJ2-5, with TRBD1 matching over 9 bases. This TCR was recovered from a man in his forties or fifties who had recovered from COVID-19. CDR3 residues: CAISQIGVDRGAETQYF. The CDR3 region has the DNA TGTGCCATCAGCCAAATTGGGGTCGACAGGGGGGCGGAGACCCAGTACTTC.